What follows are 2 T cell receptor beta chains derived from one specimen sequenced in a study of blood T cell repertoires in COVID-19. Sequencing used immunoSEQ multiplex PCR; TCRdb keeps in-frame clones, though not all of them. The sample records around 620,000 clones, about 90% being singletons. Sequenced: peripheral blood. Receptors were obtained from a woman in her late teens or twenties with acute or convalescent COVID-19.

This clone was counted a few times. The chain joins TRBV3-1 (or the pseudogene TRBV3-2) to TRBJ1-2, with a weak D call TRBD1 (5 bases). This CDR3 comprises 14 residues. The germline CDR1 and CDR2 sequences are LGHDT and YNNKEL (reference sequence). V lost 1 base to trimming and J lost 1 base, with 7 bases between them. CDR3 sequence: CASSQGQLNYGYTF. In nucleotides, the CDR3 is TGTGCCAGCAGCCAAGGACAGCTTAACTATGGCTACACCTTC.

The chain joins TRBV13 to TRBJ1-5; 12 nucleotides align to TRBD1. Germline CDR1 is PRHDT and CDR2 is FYEKMQ (reference sequence). V shed 5 bases and J 2 bases; nucleotides not matched to a gene: 4. The CDR3 sequence is 16 residues long. CDR3 residues: CASSQGTGGGNQPQHF. In DNA, the CDR3 is TGTGCCAGCAGCCAAGGGACAGGGGGCGGCAATCAGCCCCAGCATTTT.